This is a list of T cell receptor beta chains from one sample in a study of STAT5B mutations in CD4+ large granular lymphocyte leukemia. Sequencing used immunoSEQ multiplex PCR; TCRdb keeps in-frame clones, though not all of them. The sample records about 21,000 clones, about three quarters being singletons. The sequenced sample consisted of CD4+ T cells from blood buffy coats. The receptors stem from a human donor in good health. CDR3s include the opening cysteine and the closing phenylalanine or tryptophan. The order of the fields is J gene, CDR3 length, D gene, V gene, clone size, CDR3 DNA, CDR3 protein. D genes are given only for firm matches. Clone size is shown for a subset of rows, as once, few, many or a class of expanded clone.

TRBJ2-2 13 - TRBV28 few TGTGCCAGCAGGAAGACAGGAACCGGGGAGCTGTTTTTT CASRKTGTGELFF
TRBJ1-5 10 - TRBV5-3 - TGTGCCAGAAGGTCTAGGGCCCAGCATTTT CARRSRAQHF
TRBJ2-7 13 - TRBV5-5 - TGTGCCAGCAGCTTTCAGGGTATGTCCGAGCAGTACTTC CASSFQGMSEQYF
TRBJ1-6 14 TRBD1 TRBV5-1 - TGCGCCAGCAGCTCGGGACAGGGGAATTCACCCCTCCACTTT CASSSGQGNSPLHF
TRBJ2-1 13 - TRBV6-6 - TGTGCCAGCAGTTCAGCCTCCTACAATGAGCAGTTCTTC CASSSASYNEQFF
TRBJ1-1 13 TRBD1 TRBV7-2 - TGTGCCAGCGGGGGACAGGCGAACACTGAAGCTTTCTTT CASGGQANTEAFF
TRBJ2-4 13 - TRBV7-8 - TGTGCCAGCAGCTTAGAGGCCAGAAACATTCAGTACTTC CASSLEARNIQYF
TRBJ1-6 15 - TRBV6-5 - TGTGCCAGCAGTGCGGTGGGACAAGCTAATTCACCCCTCCACTTT CASSAVGQANSPLHF
TRBJ1-1 15 TRBD1 TRBV15 - TGTGCCACCAGCGAAAGAGACAGGGGTCGGTCTGAAGCTTTCTTT CATSERDRGRSEAFF
TRBJ1-2 13 - TRBV5-8 - TGTGCCAGCAGCCCGTTGGTAGGGGCAGCGAACACCTTC CASSPLVGAANTF
TRBJ2-7 15 - TRBV7-8 once TGTGCCAGCAGGTCCTTTTCGAGCCGACCCTACGAGCAGTACTTC CASRSFSSRPYEQYF
TRBJ2-3 13 - TRBV5-4 - TGTGCCAGCAGCTTCAGGGGAGCAGATACGCAGTATTTT CASSFRGADTQYF
TRBJ2-1 15 - TRBV18 - TGTGCCAGCTCACCAAGTTCAGGGGTGGGGAATGAGCAGTTCTTC CASSPSSGVGNEQFF
TRBJ2-7 13 - TRBV7-3 - TGTGCCAGCAGCGTAGGACCCGACTACGAGCAGTACTTC CASSVGPDYEQYF
TRBJ2-7 15 TRBD1 TRBV7-2 few TGTGCCAGCAGCTTAGTGGGGACAGAAACCTACGAGCAGTACTTC CASSLVGTETYEQYF
TRBJ2-7 15 TRBD1 TRBV6-5 - TGTGCCAGCAGCCCGAACCACGGGACAGGGGTCGAGCAGTACTTC CASSPNHGTGVEQYF
TRBJ1-6 14 TRBD1 TRBV5-1 few TGCGCCAGCAGCCCCCCGGGACAGGGGTTCCCCCTCCACTTT CASSPPGQGFPLHF
TRBJ2-5 14 - TRBV9 - TGTGCCAGCAGCGTAGGCACCCGGAGTGAGACCCAGTACTTC CASSVGTRSETQYF
TRBJ2-3 17 - TRBV14 - TGTGCCAGCAGCAAACTCGACCCTGGCCGTAGCACAGATACGCAGTATTTT CASSKLDPGRSTDTQYF
TRBJ1-1 14 - TRBV7-9 once TGTGCCAGCATACCGTGGGGGGAACACACTGAAGCTTTCTTT CASIPWGEHTEAFF
TRBJ2-3 18 TRBD2 TRBV18 - TGTGCCAGCTCACCAATGCTAGCGGGGGGGCCTTCGACAGATACGCAGTATTTT CASSPMLAGGPSTDTQYF
TRBJ1-1 14 - TRBV18 - TGTGCCAGCTCACCACCGAGTCTGAACACTGAAGCTTTCTTT CASSPPSLNTEAFF
TRBJ2-1 15 - TRBV11-2 few TGTGCCAGCAGCTTTGGGCGGAGGGGAGACAATGAGCAGTTCTTC CASSFGRRGDNEQFF
TRBJ2-7 14 - TRBV7-2 - TGTGCCAGCAGCTCTCCTAGCGTCTACTACGAGCAGTACTTC CASSSPSVYYEQYF
TRBJ1-3 14 TRBD1 TRBV5-5 - TGTGCCAGCAGCTACCAGGGGGCTGGAAACACCATATATTTT CASSYQGAGNTIYF
TRBJ2-2 17 TRBD2 TRBV9 - TGTGCCAGCAGCGTATATCCAGCGGGAGCGAACACCGGGGAGCTGTTTTTT CASSVYPAGANTGELFF
TRBJ1-6 13 - TRBV30 - TGTGCCTGGAGGAGGTCAGACAATTCACCCCTCCACTTT CAWRRSDNSPLHF
TRBJ1-2 13 TRBD1 TRBV28 - TGTGCCAGCAGTCCCCCAGGGGGCCGGGGCTACACCTTC CASSPPGGRGYTF
TRBJ1-1 12 - TRBV11-3 few TGTGCCAGCAGCCTTTTAGGAACTGAAGCTTTCTTT CASSLLGTEAFF
TRBJ2-5 14 - TRBV15 - TGTGCCACCAGCGGTGGGGTGGGGCCAGGGACCCAGTACTTC CATSGGVGPGTQYF
TRBJ1-5 13 - TRBV2 few TGTGCCAGCAGTTTAGACAGTAATCAGCCCCAGCATTTT CASSLDSNQPQHF
TRBJ2-7 13 TRBD2 TRBV5-8 - TGTGCCAGCAGCCCACGGACTAGAGGAGAGCAGTACTTC CASSPRTRGEQYF
TRBJ1-2 14 TRBD1 TRBV13 - TGTGCCAGCACCCTTTCCGGGACAGCGTCTGGCTACACCTTC CASTLSGTASGYTF
TRBJ2-7 13 - TRBV5-6 - TGTGCCAGCAGCTTGGGGGTTCCCTACGAGCAGTACTTC CASSLGVPYEQYF
TRBJ2-2 16 - TRBV7-2 - TGTGCCAGCAGCTTACGCCCCGGGACCTTGACCGGGGAGCTGTTTTTT CASSLRPGTLTGELFF
TRBJ1-5 15 - TRBV6-1 few TGTGCCAGCAGGAACGATGGACAGATCAATCAGCCCCAGCATTTT CASRNDGQINQPQHF
TRBJ1-2 13 - TRBV7-2 - TGTGCCAGCAGCCACGGACAGAGCCATGGCTACACCTTC CASSHGQSHGYTF
TRBJ2-1 14 - TRBV30 - TGTGCCTGGAGTGTAGTGCAGGCCGGGAATGAGCAGTTCTTC CAWSVVQAGNEQFF
TRBJ1-5 15 - TRBV6-1 - TGTGCCAGCAGTGTCAACGGACAGAACAATCAGCCCCAGCATTTT CASSVNGQNNQPQHF
TRBJ2-1 16 TRBD2 TRBV5-1 - TGCGCCAGCAGCTTAAACACCGGGACTAGCGGTAATGAGCAGTTCTTC CASSLNTGTSGNEQFF
TRBJ1-1 17 - TRBV7-2 - TGTGCCAGCAGCTTAGCGTGGGGTCTGCGGGCGAACACTGAAGCTTTCTTT CASSLAWGLRANTEAFF
TRBJ2-3 16 TRBD2 TRBV18 - TGTGCCAGCTCACGAACCCCTAGCGGGGGCTCAGATACGCAGTATTTT CASSRTPSGGSDTQYF